This entry is about one T cell receptor beta chain. This table comes from immunoSEQ multiplex PCR, and its TCRdb copy is limited to in-frame clones, with some not included. Of 220,000 or so clones in the sample, about 85% were seen once. This sample stems from a study of blood T cell repertoires in COVID-19. Study context: Both acute and convalescent COVID-19 samples were obtained from the United States, Italy and Spain.

Trimming removed 6 bases from V and 7 bases from J, with 9 bases in between. The CDR3 is 11 residues long. The germline V gene encodes CDR1 MNHEY and CDR2 SVGAGI. The source of this sequence is a woman aged 45-65 years with COVID-19, enrolled during active disease. What was sequenced was peripheral blood. This rearrangement joins TRBV6-5 to TRBJ1-2, with D uncertain. In nucleotides, the CDR3 is TGTGCCAGCAGGGTCGCGGTTGGCTACACCTTC. Translation: CASRVAVGYTF.